Listed below are T cell receptor beta chains from one sample, sequenced in a study of blood T cells in healthy people across ages. Via MiXCR, TCRdb re-called the 5' RACE reads, giving one row per CDR3 protein. The table includes 790,000 or so distinct CDR3 sequences, around 45% detected once. The source material was blood. The receptors here all came from a man older than 75 in good health. Each CDR3 is given with its conserved first and last residue. D genes are given only for firm matches. Clone size is stated in some rows and not others, as once, few, many or a class when expanded.

d_gene	v_gene	abundance	j_gene	CDR3nt	CDR3aa
TRBD1	TRBV9	.	TRBJ2-1	TGTGCCAGCAGCGAACAGGGGTACAATGAGCAGTTCTTC	CASSEQGYNEQFF
TRBD2	TRBV27	.	TRBJ2-3	TGTGCCAGCGGGAAGACTAGCGGGCGCACAGATACGCAGTATTTT	CASGKTSGRTDTQYF
.	TRBV6-4	.	TRBJ1-1	TGTGCCAGCAGTGACCGTCCCGACAGGAGCGATGAAGCTTTCTTT	CASSDRPDRSDEAFF
.	TRBV10-3	.	TRBJ1-2	TGTGCCATCAGTGACCTAGCGGGGGCCGGCTATGGCTACACCTTC	CAISDLAGAGYGYTF
.	TRBV20-1	few	TRBJ1-5	TGCAGTGCTAGGTTGGCCAGCGGGCCCCAGCATTTT	CSARLASGPQHF
.	TRBV7-9	.	TRBJ2-7	TGTGCCAGCAGCTCGGCAACTCTAGGTTTGAATGAGCAGTACTTC	CASSSATLGLNEQYF
TRBD2	TRBV9	few	TRBJ2-3	TGTGCCAGCAGCGTAGACGGACTAGCGGGAGGGCCAACAGATACGCAGTATTTT	CASSVDGLAGGPTDTQYF
.	TRBV3-1	.	TRBJ2-5	TGTGCCAGCAGCCAAGATTCCGGAACAGCGGCGGTTGAGCAGTACTTC	CASSQDSGTAAVEQYF
TRBD2	TRBV5-5	.	TRBJ2-3	TGTGCCAGCAGCCCCCTGGGACGGGAGGAGTCGTATTTT	CASSPLGREESYF
TRBD2	TRBV20-1	.	TRBJ2-1	TGCAGTGCTAGTGCTAGACTAGCGGGAGGAAGCGATGAGCAGTTCTTC	CSASARLAGGSDEQFF
TRBD2	TRBV4-3	.	TRBJ2-1	TGCGCCAGCAGCCAAGATGCCAGCGGGGGGTACAATGAGCAGTTCTTC	CASSQDASGGYNEQFF
.	TRBV11-2	.	TRBJ2-1	TGTGCCAGCGCACGGGAGATCCACAATGAGCAGTTCTTC	CASAREIHNEQFF
TRBD1	TRBV6-2/TRBV6-3	.	TRBJ2-5	TGTGCCAGCAGCCAGGCGGGACAGGGGACTGGAGAGCAGTACTTC	CASSQAGQGTGEQYF
.	TRBV29-1	.	TRBJ1-1	TGCAGCGTCACGGGACACCCGGACACTGAAGCTTTCTTT	CSVTGHPDTEAFF
TRBD1	TRBV20-1	once	TRBJ2-7	TGCAGTGCTAGAGAGATGGACAGGCGGTACGAGCAGTACTTC	CSAREMDRRYEQYF
.	TRBV4-2	once	TRBJ1-1	TGTGCCAGCAGCCAAGGCAGGGCCACTGAAGCTTTCTTT	CASSQGRATEAFF
TRBD1	TRBV7-9	many	TRBJ2-7	TGTGCCAGCAGCCCAGGGACAGGCAAAACCTACGAGCAGTACTTC	CASSPGTGKTYEQYF
.	TRBV6-2/TRBV6-3	few	TRBJ2-7	TGTGCCAGCAGTGACGGGGGACAGTTCTACGAGCAGTACTTC	CASSDGGQFYEQYF
.	TRBV12-3/TRBV12-4	.	TRBJ2-1	TGTGCCAGCACTTTAACCGACAAGCGGTATAATGAGCAGTTCTTC	CASTLTDKRYNEQFF
TRBD1	TRBV11-2	.	TRBJ2-6	TGTGCCAGCAGCGACAGGGGCAGGAGCTCTGGGGCCAACGTCCTGACTTTC	CASSDRGRSSGANVLTF
TRBD1	TRBV6-1	.	TRBJ1-2	TGTGCCAGCAGTCACAGGGGTGAGGGCTATGGCTACACCTTC	CASSHRGEGYGYTF
.	TRBV20-1	.	TRBJ2-7	TGCAGTGCGCTATACAGATACGAGCAGTACTTC	CSALYRYEQYF
TRBD2	TRBV7-2	.	TRBJ2-5	TGTGCCAGCAGCTTATCTTGGGGAGGGCTACAAGAGACCCAGTACTTC	CASSLSWGGLQETQYF
.	TRBV27	.	TRBJ2-4	TGTGCCAGCAGTTTAGGGATGGGGGGCGAGGGAAACATTCAGTACTTC	CASSLGMGGEGNIQYF
.	TRBV11-2	once	TRBJ2-7	TGTGCCAGCAGCTTAAGGGGGACGGGGGACGAGCAGTACTTC	CASSLRGTGDEQYF
.	TRBV20-1	.	TRBJ2-3	TGCAGTGCTGGCCAAGCGCGAGATACGCAGTATTTT	CSAGQARDTQYF
.	TRBV6-1	.	TRBJ2-1	TGTGCCAGCAGTGAAGTCTGGAACAATGAGCAGTTCTTC	CASSEVWNNEQFF
.	TRBV5-1	few	TRBJ2-1	TGCGCCAGCGAAATGGGGAGCTCCTACAATGAGCAGTTCTTC	CASEMGSSYNEQFF
TRBD2	TRBV25-1	.	TRBJ2-3	TGTGCCAGCAGCAGGGACTATTCAGATACGCAGTATTTT	CASSRDYSDTQYF
.	TRBV7-9	.	TRBJ2-1	TGTGCCAGCAGCCCCCGAGAGGCTCCGAATGAGCAGTTCTTC	CASSPREAPNEQFF
.	TRBV20-1	few	TRBJ2-7	TGCAGTGCTCCGGCAACACCAAAGCAGTACTTC	CSAPATPKQYF
.	TRBV4-3	many	TRBJ2-7	TGCGCCAGCAGCCAAGAGCTACAGGGTGTATACGAGCAGTACTTC	CASSQELQGVYEQYF
.	TRBV29-1	.	TRBJ2-7	TGCAGCGTTTGGGTCATTGGCGGGCGCTACGAGCAGTACTTC	CSVWVIGGRYEQYF
.	TRBV29-1	few	TRBJ1-5	TGCAGCGTTGAGACGGGGTACCCCAATCAGCCCCAGCATTTT	CSVETGYPNQPQHF
TRBD2	TRBV5-1	.	TRBJ2-2	TGCGCCAGCAGCCTCGGGACTAGCGGGGACACCGGGGAGCTGTTTTTT	CASSLGTSGDTGELFF
.	TRBV10-3	many	TRBJ2-5	TGTGCCATCAGTGAGTCGGGCGGGGAGACCCAGTACTTC	CAISESGGETQYF
.	TRBV20-1	.	TRBJ1-1	TGCAGTGCTGCCAGGGGAACTGAAGCTTTCTTT	CSAARGTEAFF
TRBD2	TRBV10-3	.	TRBJ2-5	TGTGCCATCATGGAGCGGGAAAAGGAGACCCAGTACTTC	CAIMEREKETQYF
.	TRBV28	.	TRBJ1-2	TGTGCCAGCAGGTTATCCTCGGGAGGGCGTGGCTACACCTTC	CASRLSSGGRGYTF
.	TRBV5-1	.	TRBJ1-1	TGCGCCAGCAGCTTGGTAGTTGACAACACTGAAGCTTTCTTT	CASSLVVDNTEAFF
TRBD1	TRBV5-1	many	TRBJ2-6	TGCGCCAGCAGCTTGGACAGGGGCCCATCTGGGGCCAACGTCCTGACTTTC	CASSLDRGPSGANVLTF
TRBD1	TRBV12-3/TRBV12-4	.	TRBJ2-7	TGTGCCAGCAGTCCGACAGGGGGCATGGCTGGAGAGCAGTACTTC	CASSPTGGMAGEQYF
TRBD2	TRBV6-2/TRBV6-3	.	TRBJ2-5	TGTGCCAGCAGTTACGTGGGCGGGAGAAGGGGAGAGACCCAGTACTTC	CASSYVGGRRGETQYF
.	TRBV4-2	.	TRBJ1-4	TGTGCCAGCAGCCCCCCGGGAGGCCCCGGGTACGCTAATGAAAAACTGTTTTTT	CASSPPGGPGYANEKLFF
.	TRBV5-1	few	TRBJ1-2	TGCGCCAGCAGCTTGGGTGAGGGCGGTGGCTACACCTTC	CASSLGEGGGYTF
TRBD1	TRBV29-1	.	TRBJ2-5	TGCAGCGTGGACAGGGGTGGTTTTCAAGAGACCCAGTACTTC	CSVDRGGFQETQYF
.	TRBV20-1	.	TRBJ1-2	TGCAGTGCTAGAGCACCCGGAGACTATGGCTACACCTTC	CSARAPGDYGYTF
.	TRBV5-1	.	TRBJ1-2	TGCGCCAGCAGCACAGGGCTGGATGGCTACACCTTC	CASSTGLDGYTF
TRBD2	TRBV5-1	few	TRBJ2-4	TGCGCCAGCAGCTTGGTTAGCGGGCTAGCCAAAAACATTCAGTACTTC	CASSLVSGLAKNIQYF
.	TRBV11-3	.	TRBJ2-7	TGTGCCAGCAGCTTAGCAGCGTTTCCCAATGAGCAGTACTTC	CASSLAAFPNEQYF
.	TRBV6-5	.	TRBJ2-2	TGTGCCAGCAGTTACTCTGGGGGGTTCGGTCCCGGGGAGCTGTTTTTT	CASSYSGGFGPGELFF
TRBD2	TRBV12-3/TRBV12-4	many	TRBJ2-3	TGTGCCACCCAGGGAGCGGGAGGGCCAACAGATACGCAGTATTTT	CATQGAGGPTDTQYF
.	TRBV29-1	once	TRBJ2-7	TGCAGCGTTGCCCGAGTTGTCAGGGGCGAGCAGTACTTC	CSVARVVRGEQYF
.	TRBV20-1	once	TRBJ2-1	TGCAGTGCTAGGGGGACCGGGACTTCCACCTACAATGAGCAGTTCTTC	CSARGTGTSTYNEQFF
.	TRBV10-3	few	TRBJ1-6	TGTGCCATCAGAGCCGCGGGGAGCTCCTATAATTCACCCCTCCACTTT	CAIRAAGSSYNSPLHF
TRBD1	TRBV10-3	many	TRBJ2-1	TGTGCCATCAGTGATCCCGGGACAGGGGCTCGTGGGCCCCGTGGCGAGCAGTTCTTC	CAISDPGTGARGPRGEQFF
.	TRBV6-2/TRBV6-3	once	TRBJ1-4	TGTGCCAGCACCCCTAGGAGGGACAATGAAAAACTGTTTTTT	CASTPRRDNEKLFF
.	TRBV4-1	many	TRBJ1-5	TGCGCCAGCAGCCAAGACTACATTGGAGCCTGGAGCAATCAGCCCCAGCATTTT	CASSQDYIGAWSNQPQHF
.	TRBV6-5	few	TRBJ2-5	TGTGCCAGCAGTTACGCTAAGGCGGAGAGGGAGACCCAGTACTTC	CASSYAKAERETQYF